These 7 T cell receptor beta chains were all obtained from the same sample, sequenced in a study of OX40 agonist ivuxolimab in advanced cancers. Repertoires were generated with immunoSEQ multiplex PCR, while TCRdb's copy carries only in-frame clones and drops some. The repertoire includes roughly 30,000 clones, 81% of them detected once, and about 22% sits in the top ten. Specimen: CD4+ or CD8+ T cells sorted from blood, collected in a trial of the OX40 agonist ivuxolimab. The receptors were gathered from an adult with an advanced solid tumor such as melanoma, head and neck, liver or kidney cancer.

The chain joins TRBV30 to TRBJ1-4, with TRBD1 matching over 7 bases. After removal of 4 bases from V and 5 bases from J, the junction contained 13 bases not matched to a gene. The V gene's germline CDR1 is GTSNPN and CDR2 SVGIG (reference sequence). The CDR3 is made up of 16 amino acids. The CDR3 here is CAWKTAFRGSNEKLFF. CDR3 coding DNA: TGTGCCTGGAAGACTGCGTTCAGGGGGAGCAATGAAAAACTGTTTTTT.

The genes are TRBV28 and TRBJ2-3, with 14 bases matching TRBD2. Looked up from germline, CDR1 is MDHEN and CDR2 is SYDVKM. The CDR3 has 15 amino acids. V gave up 6 bases and J gave up 10 bases; unmatched junction bases: 9. CDR3 in DNA: TGTGCCAGCAGCCAGGGACTAGCGGGAGCGGGAGCGCAGTATTTT. Residues: CASSQGLAGAGAQYF.

The chain uses TRBV2 and TRBJ1-4; the D is unclear. The CDR3 length is 15 residues. Per the germline V gene, CDR1 is SNHLY and CDR2 is FYNNEI. Trimming left V 6 bases short and J 1 base short, with 12 bases between. Here the CDR3 reads CASSAAGITNEKLFF. CDR3 DNA: TGTGCCAGCAGCGCCGCTGGCATAACTAATGAAAAACTGTTTTTT.

The chain joins TRBV9 to TRBJ2-3; D is tentatively TRBD1 or TRBD2 (5 bases each). The V gene's germline CDR1 is SGDLS and CDR2 YYNGEE. The CDR3 has 14 amino acids. V lost 3 bases, J lost 2 bases, and 10 bases lay in between. DNA of the CDR3: TGTGCCAGCAGCGCGGGACCTTTCACAGATACGCAGTATTTT. Its protein is CASSAGPFTDTQYF.

The CDR3 here is CASRTVRGGQETQYF. CDR3 nucleotide sequence: TGTGCCAGCAGAACCGTTCGAGGGGGGCAAGAGACCCAGTACTTC. The chain employs TRBV28 and TRBJ2-5; the D call may be TRBD1 or TRBD2 (6 bases each). The CDR3 spans 15 residues. Trimming pared 6 bases from V and 2 bases from J, leaving 16 bases between. CDR1 and CDR2 from the germline V gene are MDHEN and SYDVKM. Filled out from reference TRBV28 and TRBJ2-5, the complete variable domain reads DVKVTQSSRYLVKRTGEKVFLECVQDMDHENMFWYRQDPGLGLRLIYFSYDVKMKEKGDIPEGYSVSREKKERFSLILESASTNQTSMYLCASRTVRGGQETQYFGPGTRLLVL.

The chain is built from TRBV4-1 and TRBJ2-7, with TRBD1 matching 10 bases. CDR1 MGHRA and CDR2 YSYEKL come from the germline V gene. The CDR3 contains 16 residues. The trim removed 3 bases at V and 5 bases at J, leaving 10 bases unmatched. The DNA for the CDR3 is TGCGCCAGCAGCCATAATTCTGGGACAGGGGTCCACGAGCAGTACTTC. It specifies CASSHNSGTGVHEQYF.

The genes are TRBV30 and TRBJ1-6, with D possibly TRBD1 on 6 matching bases. The CDR3 consists of 13 residues. Germline CDR1 reads GTSNPN; CDR2 reads SVGIG (reference sequence). V dropped 8 bases and J dropped 7 bases, with 15 bases sitting between them. CDR3 in DNA: TGTGCCACGGAGGCTCAGGGGAATTCACCCCTCCACTTT. Its protein product is CATEAQGNSPLHF.